The rows below give T cell receptor beta chains drawn from one sample of a study of technical replicates of blood from a handful of donors. Assay used: immunoSEQ multiplex PCR; TCRdb lists only in-frame clones, some missing. This sample carries tens of thousands of clones, 70% to 90% of them seen once, and the ten largest clones take around 5.1%. The sample was PBMCs. These receptors came from a human donor in good health. Some clones in this sample may be carry-over from other donors' samples. Both conserved end residues are part of each CDR3. A D gene is named only where the DNA matches it firmly. The size field is filled for only some rows; it gives once, few, many or a size class.

V gene	clone size	D gene	J gene	CDR3 protein	CDR3 DNA
TRBV29-1	NA	NA	TRBJ2-3	CSVARAGTTDTQYF	TGCAGCGTTGCCCGCGCGGGGACCACAGATACGCAGTATTTT
TRBV7-9	NA	NA	TRBJ1-1	CASISTGLDTEAFF	TGTGCCAGCATCTCAACAGGGTTGGACACTGAAGCTTTCTTT
TRBV27	NA	NA	TRBJ1-4	CASSQSGGIGEKLFF	TGTGCCAGCAGCCAAAGTGGGGGGATAGGTGAAAAACTGTTTTTT
TRBV5-1	NA	TRBD1	TRBJ1-3	CASSLGSGGTGNTIYF	TGCGCCAGCAGCTTGGGATCAGGGGGGACTGGAAACACCATATATTTT
TRBV12-5	NA	NA	TRBJ2-1	CASGLVQGTSYNEQFF	TGTGCTAGTGGTTTGGTCCAGGGGACATCCTACAATGAGCAGTTCTTC
TRBV9	NA	NA	TRBJ1-1	CASSLNTGTNTEAFF	TGTGCCAGCAGCTTAAACACCGGGACTAACACTGAAGCTTTCTTT
TRBV2	NA	NA	TRBJ2-4	CASLGVAKNIQYF	TGTGCCAGCTTAGGAGTAGCCAAAAACATTCAGTACTTC
TRBV4-3	NA	TRBD2	TRBJ2-5	CASSQDGTRGETQYF	TGCGCCAGCAGCCAAGACGGGACTAGAGGGGAGACCCAGTACTTC
TRBV7-9	NA	TRBD1	TRBJ1-3	CASWGTGVAGNTIYF	TGTGCCAGCTGGGGGACAGGGGTGGCTGGAAACACCATATATTTT
TRBV7-8	NA	NA	TRBJ1-1	CASSPGILVNTEAFF	TGTGCCAGTAGCCCAGGGATCCTCGTGAACACTGAAGCTTTCTTT
TRBV7-2	NA	TRBD1	TRBJ1-6	CASRLGQGVANSPLHF	TGTGCCAGCAGGCTGGGACAGGGGGTCGCCAATTCACCCCTCCACTTT
TRBV4-1	few	TRBD1	TRBJ1-3	CASSPRQGTISGNTIYF	TGCGCCAGCAGCCCCCGACAGGGCACGATCTCTGGAAACACCATATATTTT
TRBV18	NA	NA	TRBJ1-2	CASSDGLGYGYTF	TGTGCCAGCTCAGACGGACTGGGATATGGCTACACCTTC
TRBV1	NA	NA	TRBJ2-1	CTSRGRVLDSYNEQFF	TGCACCAGCAGGGGTCGGGTACTAGACTCCTACAATGAGCAGTTCTTC
TRBV9	NA	TRBD2	TRBJ2-1	CASSVAASGVNNEQFF	TGTGCCAGCAGCGTAGCTGCTAGCGGGGTAAACAATGAGCAGTTCTTC
TRBV7-2	NA	NA	TRBJ1-2	CASSLGDVGAYGYTF	TGTGCCAGCAGCTTAGGAGATGTGGGGGCCTATGGCTACACCTTC
TRBV7-9	NA	NA	TRBJ2-3	CASSLARGPDTQYF	TGTGCCAGCAGCTTAGCGCGGGGTCCAGATACGCAGTATTTT
TRBV5-1	NA	NA	TRBJ1-4	CASKRGQDLSEKLFF	TGCGCCAGCAAGCGAGGGCAGGATTTGAGTGAAAAACTGTTTTTT
TRBV15	NA	TRBD1	TRBJ2-7	CATSPIPGQGLYEQYF	TGTGCCACCAGCCCAATTCCGGGACAGGGACTCTACGAGCAGTACTTC
TRBV6-5	NA	TRBD2	TRBJ2-3	CASGLAGTRDTQYF	TGTGCCAGCGGACTAGCGGGGACCAGGGATACGCAGTATTTT
TRBV30	NA	NA	TRBJ2-3	CASAAGAADTQYF	TGTGCCTCCGCGGCAGGGGCGGCAGATACGCAGTATTTT
TRBV2	NA	NA	TRBJ1-1	CASSVSDPEAFF	TGTGCCAGCAGCGTAAGCGATCCTGAAGCTTTCTTT
TRBV4-1	NA	TRBD2	TRBJ2-7	CASSQDRSGSGYEQYF	TGCGCCAGCAGCCAAGATAGAAGCGGGAGTGGGTACGAGCAGTACTTC
TRBV6-1	NA	TRBD1	TRBJ2-5	CASSEQGARLETQYF	TGTGCCAGCAGTGAACAGGGGGCGCGTTTAGAGACCCAGTACTTC
TRBV11-2	NA	NA	TRBJ2-3	CASSLGQDTQYF	TGTGCCAGCAGCTTGGGGCAAGATACGCAGTATTTT
TRBV11-3	once	NA	TRBJ2-2	CASSLGGSTGELFF	TGTGCCAGCAGCTTAGGAGGGAGCACCGGGGAGCTGTTTTTT
TRBV7-9	few	NA	TRBJ2-3	CASSPRGGSDTQYF	TGTGCCAGCAGCCCTAGGGGGGGATCGGATACGCAGTATTTT
TRBV9	NA	TRBD1	TRBJ2-7	CASSVDPTGVSEQYF	TGTGCCAGCAGCGTCGATCCGACAGGGGTGTCCGAGCAGTACTTC
TRBV29-1	NA	TRBD1	TRBJ2-7	CSVERLGQGGYEQYF	TGCAGCGTTGAAAGGCTGGGACAGGGAGGCTACGAGCAGTACTTC
TRBV10-3	once	TRBD1	TRBJ1-1	CAVSRGGPGTEAFF	TGTGCCGTCAGTCGAGGGGGCCCCGGCACTGAAGCTTTCTTT
TRBV6-6	NA	TRBD1	TRBJ1-2	CASRPGGNNYGYTF	TGTGCCAGCAGACCAGGGGGGAATAACTATGGCTACACCTTC
TRBV19	NA	TRBD2	TRBJ2-1	CASRLAGGSSYNEQFF	TGTGCCAGTAGGCTAGCGGGAGGAAGCTCCTACAATGAGCAGTTCTTC
TRBV29-1	few	TRBD1	TRBJ2-7	CSVEEGQGAAEQYF	TGCAGCGTTGAAGAGGGACAGGGGGCAGCCGAGCAGTACTTC
TRBV5-4	NA	NA	TRBJ1-1	CASSLQGPNTEAFF	TGTGCCAGCAGCTTGCAGGGGCCGAACACTGAAGCTTTCTTT
TRBV4-1	NA	TRBD1	TRBJ1-1	CASSQAGQGGTEAFF	TGCGCCAGCAGCCAAGCGGGACAGGGAGGCACTGAAGCTTTCTTT
TRBV19	NA	NA	TRBJ1-4	CASSTPQGTNEKLFF	TGTGCCAGTAGTACTCCACAGGGAACTAATGAAAAACTGTTTTTT
TRBV7-9	NA	NA	TRBJ2-7	CASSSSFYEQYF	TGTGCCAGCAGCTCTAGTTTCTACGAGCAGTACTTC
TRBV4-3	NA	NA	TRBJ1-5	CASSQDQGLNQPQHF	TGCGCCAGCAGCCAAGATCAGGGCCTGAATCAGCCCCAGCATTTT
TRBV5-1	once	TRBD2	TRBJ2-7	CASSPGTSGALTKQYF	TGCGCCAGCAGCCCTGGGACTAGCGGGGCCCTGACTAAGCAGTACTTC
TRBV30	NA	NA	TRBJ1-1	CAWSGSSGAFF	TGTGCCTGGAGCGGGTCGTCGGGGGCTTTCTTT
TRBV4-2	NA	NA	TRBJ2-3	CASSQLRTDTQYF	TGTGCCAGCAGCCAACTGAGGACAGATACGCAGTATTTT
TRBV12-5	NA	TRBD1	TRBJ2-2	CASGVGTGVSTGELFF	TGTGCTAGTGGAGTTGGGACAGGGGTTAGCACCGGGGAGCTGTTTTTT
TRBV2	NA	TRBD1	TRBJ2-1	CASRVVLDRGPNEQFF	TGTGCCAGCAGAGTAGTTTTGGACAGGGGGCCCAATGAGCAGTTCTTC
TRBV5-1	NA	TRBD2	TRBJ2-5	CASAGGLQEGQYF	TGCGCCAGCGCGGGGGGGCTACAGGAAGGCCAGTACTTC
TRBV11-2	NA	TRBD2	TRBJ2-7	CASSLGLADYEQYF	TGTGCCAGCAGCCTGGGACTAGCAGACTACGAGCAGTACTTC
TRBV4-2	NA	TRBD2	TRBJ2-7	CASSPAPLAGISYEQYF	TGTGCCAGCAGCCCAGCACCCCTAGCGGGAATCTCCTACGAGCAGTACTTC
TRBV19	NA	TRBD1	TRBJ1-1	CASSTPGGRTEAFF	TGTGCCAGTAGTACCCCAGGGGGCCGGACTGAAGCTTTCTTT
TRBV7-9	NA	NA	TRBJ1-2	CASSTTRGMANYGYTF	TGTGCCAGCAGCACGACTAGGGGAATGGCTAACTATGGCTACACCTTC
TRBV7-9	NA	NA	TRBJ2-5	CASSYKTTPPPETQYF	TGTGCCAGCAGTTATAAAACTACACCGCCCCCAGAGACCCAGTACTTC
TRBV4-2	NA	TRBD2	TRBJ2-7	CASSQDPLAGGQEQYF	TGTGCCAGCAGCCAAGATCCCCTAGCGGGGGGGCAAGAGCAGTACTTC
TRBV25-1	NA	NA	TRBJ1-2	CASSELDTGYNYGYTF	TGTGCCAGCAGTGAACTTGATACAGGGTATAACTATGGCTACACCTTC
TRBV20-1	NA	NA	TRBJ1-2	CSANREYGYTF	TGCAGTGCAAACCGGGAGTATGGCTACACCTTC
TRBV4-3	once	NA	TRBJ2-3	CASSQEVRSTDTQYF	TGCGCCAGCAGCCAAGAAGTGAGGAGCACAGATACGCAGTATTTT
TRBV5-6	NA	NA	TRBJ1-2	CASSSPGAYGYTF	TGTGCCAGCAGCTCACCTGGGGCCTATGGCTACACCTTC
TRBV10-3	NA	TRBD1	TRBJ1-2	CAISESSTGTGDGYTF	TGTGCCATCAGTGAGTCGAGCACCGGGACAGGGGACGGCTACACCTTC
TRBV6-4	NA	NA	TRBJ2-3	CASSREGEGPDTQYF	TGTGCCAGCAGCCGAGAGGGAGAGGGTCCAGATACGCAGTATTTT
TRBV11-2	NA	NA	TRBJ2-6	CASSLTWGANVLTF	TGTGCCAGCAGCTTGACATGGGGGGCCAACGTCCTGACTTTC
TRBV6-1	NA	NA	TRBJ1-4	CASSHDGQKLFF	TGTGCCAGCAGTCACGACGGACAGAAACTGTTTTTT
TRBV4-3	NA	NA	TRBJ2-1	CASSQRTAPHEQFF	TGCGCCAGCAGCCAACGGACTGCCCCCCATGAGCAGTTCTTC
TRBV30	NA	TRBD2	TRBJ2-7	CAWTGGGAGTHEQYF	TGTGCCTGGACCGGGGGGGGAGCGGGAACGCACGAGCAGTACTTC